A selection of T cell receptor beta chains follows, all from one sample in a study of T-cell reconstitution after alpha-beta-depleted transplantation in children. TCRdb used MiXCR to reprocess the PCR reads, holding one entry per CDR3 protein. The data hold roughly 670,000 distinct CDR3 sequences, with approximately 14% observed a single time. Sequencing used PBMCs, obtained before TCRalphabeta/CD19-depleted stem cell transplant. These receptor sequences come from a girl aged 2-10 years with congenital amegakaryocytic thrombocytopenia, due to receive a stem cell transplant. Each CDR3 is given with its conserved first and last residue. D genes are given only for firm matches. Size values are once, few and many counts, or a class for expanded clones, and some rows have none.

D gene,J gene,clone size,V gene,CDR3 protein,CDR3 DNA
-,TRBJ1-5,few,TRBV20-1,CSARGPSVRNQPQHF,TGCAGTGCTAGAGGACCTTCCGTGCGCAATCAGCCCCAGCATTTT
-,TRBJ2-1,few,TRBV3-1,CASCQGLQPEGLFNEQFF,TGTGCCAGCTGCCAAGGACTCCAGCCGGAGGGCCTTTTCAATGAGCAGTTCTTC
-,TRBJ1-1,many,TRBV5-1,CASCSGTRNTEAFF,TGCGCCAGCTGCTCTGGGACAAGGAACACTGAAGCTTTCTTT
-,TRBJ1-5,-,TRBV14,CASSQLSGNQPQHF,TGTGCCAGCAGCCAACTCAGTGGCAATCAGCCCCAGCATTTT
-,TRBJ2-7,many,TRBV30,CAWSVFRNEQYF,TGTGCCTGGAGTGTATTCCGAAACGAGCAGTACTTC
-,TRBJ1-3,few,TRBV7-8,CASSYSPGHNSGNTIYF,TGTGCCAGCAGCTACTCCCCGGGACACAACTCTGGAAACACCATATATTTT
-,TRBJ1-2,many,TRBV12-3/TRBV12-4,CASSLGGSGYTF,TGTGCCAGCAGTTTGGGGGGAAGCGGCTACACCTTC
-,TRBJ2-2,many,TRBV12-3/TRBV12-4,CASSLALWDTGELFF,TGTGCCAGCAGTTTAGCGCTTTGGGACACCGGGGAGCTGTTTTTT
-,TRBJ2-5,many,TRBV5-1,CASSLVGLEAGRQETQYF,TGCGCCAGCAGCTTGGTCGGGCTAGAGGCCGGTCGACAAGAGACCCAGTACTTC
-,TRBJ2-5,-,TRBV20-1,CSATVGGQETQYF,TGCAGTGCCACGGTTGGGGGTCAAGAGACCCAGTACTTC
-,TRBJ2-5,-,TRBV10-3,CAISAGGSLEGTQYF,TGTGCCATCAGTGCTGGGGGGTCACTAGAGGGGACCCAGTACTTC
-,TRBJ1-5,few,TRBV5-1,CASPGERDQPQHF,TGCGCCAGCCCTGGGGAGAGAGATCAGCCCCAGCATTTT
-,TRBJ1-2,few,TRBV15,CATSGFGQSPDGYTF,TGTGCCACCAGCGGATTCGGGCAGTCCCCTGATGGCTACACCTTC
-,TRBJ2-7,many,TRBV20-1,CSAVGLTRSEQYF,TGCAGTGCTGTCGGTCTTACCCGCAGCGAGCAGTACTTC
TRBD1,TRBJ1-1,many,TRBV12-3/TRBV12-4,CASRPQGVHAFF,TGTGCCAGCAGGCCACAGGGGGTTCATGCTTTCTTT
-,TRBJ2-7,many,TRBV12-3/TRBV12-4,CASSLPDRSYEQYF,TGTGCCAGCAGTTTACCCGACAGGTCCTACGAGCAGTACTTC
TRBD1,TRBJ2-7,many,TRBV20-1,CSAGRTGVYEQYF,TGCAGTGCTGGCCGGACAGGGGTCTACGAGCAGTACTTC
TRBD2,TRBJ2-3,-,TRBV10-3,CAISDVTSVSLTDTQYF,TGTGCCATCAGTGATGTTACTAGCGTCTCCCTCACAGATACGCAGTATTTT
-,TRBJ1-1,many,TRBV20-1,CSAIRGPFSNTEAFF,TGCAGTGCTATAAGGGGTCCCTTTTCGAACACTGAAGCTTTCTTT
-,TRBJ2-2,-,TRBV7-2,CASSLSSPHGNVGELFF,TGTGCCAGCAGCTTATCGTCGCCTCACGGGAATGTCGGGGAGCTGTTTTTT
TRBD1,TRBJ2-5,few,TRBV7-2,CASSLAASPYRGETQYF,TGTGCCAGCAGCTTAGCGGCTAGCCCCTACAGGGGAGAGACCCAGTACTTC
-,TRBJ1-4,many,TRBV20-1,CSARDLSGGEKLFF,TGCAGTGCTAGAGATCTATCCGGGGGCGAAAAACTGTTTTTT
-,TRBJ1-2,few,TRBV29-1,CSVDWGAYGYTF,TGCAGCGTTGATTGGGGTGCCTATGGCTACACCTTC
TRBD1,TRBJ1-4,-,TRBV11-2,CASSPPDREREKLFF,TGTGCCAGCAGCCCGCCCGACAGGGAAAGAGAAAAACTGTTTTTT
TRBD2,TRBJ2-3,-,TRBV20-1,CSARGGVTSADTQYF,TGCAGTGCTCGGGGGGGGGTGACTAGTGCAGATACGCAGTATTTT
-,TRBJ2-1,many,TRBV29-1,CSVPGLGGREQFF,TGCAGCGTTCCTGGACTAGGGGGGCGGGAGCAGTTCTTC
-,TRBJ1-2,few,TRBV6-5,CASSNPNRVDLGGYTF,TGTGCCAGCAGTAACCCAAACAGGGTGGACTTGGGGGGCTACACCTTC
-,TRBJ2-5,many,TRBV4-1,CASSQVPGRETQYF,TGCGCCAGCAGCCAAGTCCCGGGGAGGGAGACCCAGTACTTC
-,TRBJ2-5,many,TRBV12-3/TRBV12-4,CASSLDLIETQYF,TGTGCCAGCAGTTTAGACCTCATTGAGACCCAGTACTTC
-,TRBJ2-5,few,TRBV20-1,CSALGRKTQYF,TGCAGTGCCCTAGGGCGAAAGACCCAGTACTTC
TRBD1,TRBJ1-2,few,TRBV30,CAWTRGLGYGYTF,TGTGCCTGGACGAGGGGGCTTGGCTATGGCTACACCTTC
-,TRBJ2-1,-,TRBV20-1,CSARTMLRFTYNEQFF,TGCAGTGCTAGGACCATGTTGCGTTTCACTTACAATGAGCAGTTCTTC
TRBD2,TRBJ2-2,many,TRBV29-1,CSVGRTSGSTGELFF,TGCAGCGTTGGAAGGACTAGCGGGAGTACCGGGGAGCTGTTTTTT
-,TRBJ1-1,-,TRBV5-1,CASSWGVGDTVDTEAFF,TGCGCCAGCAGCTGGGGGGTTGGGGATACGGTGGACACTGAAGCTTTCTTT
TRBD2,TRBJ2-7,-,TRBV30,CAWTSGRAYEQYF,TGTGCCTGGACTAGCGGGAGGGCCTACGAGCAGTACTTC
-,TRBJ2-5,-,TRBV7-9,CAGQTGNKETQYF,TGTGCCGGTCAGACTGGTAATAAAGAGACCCAGTACTTC
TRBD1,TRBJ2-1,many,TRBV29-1,CSVATFRDSSGEQFF,TGCAGCGTTGCAACTTTCCGGGACAGCTCTGGTGAGCAGTTCTTC
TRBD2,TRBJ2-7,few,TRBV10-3,CAISDVSGLNYEQYF,TGTGCCATCAGTGACGTATCGGGACTAAACTACGAGCAGTACTTC
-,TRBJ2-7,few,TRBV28,CASRTQWGGPYYEQYF,TGTGCCAGCAGAACTCAGTGGGGAGGCCCCTATTACGAGCAGTACTTC
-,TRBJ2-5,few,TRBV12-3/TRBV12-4,CASSSWDSGETQYF,TGTGCCAGCAGTTCATGGGACTCAGGGGAGACCCAGTACTTC
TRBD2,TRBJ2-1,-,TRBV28,CASRVAGGPFNEQFF,TGTGCCAGCAGAGTAGCGGGAGGGCCCTTCAATGAGCAGTTCTTC
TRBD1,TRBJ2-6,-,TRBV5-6,CASSRKGGFSGANVLTF,TGTGCCAGCAGCCGCAAAGGGGGCTTCTCTGGGGCCAACGTCCTGACTTTC
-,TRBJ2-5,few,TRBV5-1,CASSLTINHRETQYF,TGCGCCAGCAGCTTGACGATTAACCACCGAGAGACCCAGTACTTC
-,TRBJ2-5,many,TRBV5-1,CASSLEASKLETQYF,TGCGCCAGCAGCTTGGAGGCTAGTAAATTAGAGACCCAGTACTTC
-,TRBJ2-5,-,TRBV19,CASKSQETQYF,TGTGCCAGTAAATCCCAAGAGACCCAGTACTTC
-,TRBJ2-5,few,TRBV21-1,CASSEDEKTQYF,TGTGCCAGCAGCGAGGATGAAAAGACCCAGTACTTC
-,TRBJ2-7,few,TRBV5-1,CASSPGSERDEQYF,TGCGCCAGCAGCCCTGGGAGTGAAAGGGACGAGCAGTACTTC
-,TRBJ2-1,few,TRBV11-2,CASSSTWAAGHNEQFF,TGTGCCAGCAGCTCCACGTGGGCGGCCGGGCACAATGAGCAGTTCTTC
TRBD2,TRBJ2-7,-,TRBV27,CASSPIRLAGFYEQYF,TGTGCCAGCAGTCCAATAAGACTAGCGGGGTTCTACGAGCAGTACTTC
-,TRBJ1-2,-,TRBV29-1,CSVESGQTYTF,TGCAGCGTTGAATCTGGCCAGACCTACACCTTC
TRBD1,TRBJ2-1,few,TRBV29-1,CSVEDGTGGYNEQFF,TGCAGCGTTGAGGACGGGACAGGGGGCTACAATGAGCAGTTCTTC
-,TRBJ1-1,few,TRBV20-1,CSAREPMNTEAFF,TGCAGTGCTAGGGAGCCCATGAACACTGAAGCTTTCTTT
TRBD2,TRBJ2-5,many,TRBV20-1,CGARRYSGSETQYF,TGCGGTGCTAGACGGTATAGCGGGAGTGAGACCCAGTACTTC
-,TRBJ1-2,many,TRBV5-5,CASSLLTGYGYTF,TGTGCCAGCAGCTTGCTGACCGGCTATGGCTACACCTTC
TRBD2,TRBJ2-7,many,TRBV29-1,CSVVSSGPYEQYF,TGCAGCGTTGTGTCTAGCGGGCCCTACGAGCAGTACTTC
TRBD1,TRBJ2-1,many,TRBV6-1,CASSPPGTGSYNEQFF,TGTGCCAGCAGCCCACCCGGGACAGGTAGTTACAATGAGCAGTTCTTC
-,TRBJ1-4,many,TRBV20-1,CSARRGYGEKLFF,TGCAGTGCCCGAAGGGGTTATGGCGAAAAACTGTTTTTT
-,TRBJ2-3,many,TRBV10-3,CAISVRRFQQDTQYF,TGTGCCATCAGTGTTCGGCGCTTCCAGCAAGATACGCAGTATTTT
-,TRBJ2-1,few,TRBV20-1,CSARSPGNEQFF,TGCAGTGCTAGGAGCCCTGGCAATGAGCAGTTCTTC